One and the same sample provided the 9 T cell receptor beta chains below, sequenced in a study of response to subunit inactivated influenza vaccine. TCRdb passed the RT-PCR reads through MiXCR, listing each CDR3 protein once. The data show about 780,000 distinct CDR3 sequences, under 20% seen once. The starting material was PBMCs from blood, obtained 5 to 6 days after vaccination. The receptors here all came from a man aged 50 to 60 who received an inactivated influenza vaccine.

The chain carries TRBV3-1 and TRBJ2-3; D is unclear. This CDR3 is 15 amino acids long. V dropped 1 base and J dropped 2 bases, with 10 bases sitting between them. Germline V gives CDR1 LGHDT, CDR2 YNNKEL (reference sequence). The CDR3 here is CASSQVAAFTDTQYF. The CDR3, as DNA: TGTGCCAGCAGCCAAGTCGCGGCATTCACAGATACGCAGTATTTT.

This clonotype was seen more than once but under ten times. The rearrangement links TRBV7-9 to TRBJ2-2; D might be TRBD2 (5 bases). V dropped 1 base and J dropped 4 bases, with 13 bases sitting between them. The CDR3 has 16 amino acids. From germline, CDR1 is SEHNR and CDR2 FQNEAQ (reference sequence). The CDR3 sequence is CASSLVAGRTTGELFF. The CDR3 bases are TGTGCCAGCAGCTTAGTCGCGGGCAGAACCACCGGGGAGCTGTTTTTT.

This clonotype turned up a few times. The rearrangement joins TRBV20-1 to TRBJ2-7; D not certain. There are 13 residues in the CDR3. Germline V gene data show CDR1 as DFQATT and CDR2 as SNEGSKA (reference sequence). Trimming cost V 6 bases and J 0 bases, with 12 bases left between them. DNA of the CDR3: TGCAGTGCGGTGGCGCCGGACTCCTACGAGCAGTACTTC. As protein: CSAVAPDSYEQYF.

The rearrangement uses TRBV12-3 or TRBV12-4 and TRBJ2-2; D remains ambiguous. CDR3 length: 14 amino acids. Between the trimmed V and J ends, which lost 6 bases and 8 bases, there was a span of 16 bases. CDR3 residues: CASSPRLPRGELFF. The CDR3 DNA reads as TGTGCCAGCAGCCCCCGACTCCCTCGGGGGGAGCTGTTTTTT.

The chain has TRBV5-1 and TRBJ1-3; D gene unclear. The CDR3 is made up of 15 amino acids. V was trimmed by 0 bases and J by 0 bases, leaving 7 bases between them. Germline V gene sequence: CDR1 SGHRS, CDR2 YFSETQ. The CDR3 region is CASSLGATSGNTIYF. The CDR3, as DNA: TGCGCCAGCAGCTTGGGAGCCACCTCTGGAAACACCATATATTTT.

This clonotype was recorded once. The CDR3 reads CASSLAWADTGELFF. As DNA, the CDR3 is TGTGCCAGCAGCTTAGCGTGGGCTGACACCGGGGAGCTGTTTTTT. The gene calls are TRBV7-9 and TRBJ2-2; no definite D call. The CDR3 length is 15 residues. V lost 0 bases and J lost 3, with 8 bases in between. Per the germline V gene, CDR1 is SEHNR and CDR2 is FQNEAQ (reference sequence). Together with reference TRBV7-9 and TRBJ2-2, the CDR3 gives the full variable domain: DTGVSQNPRHKITKRGQNVTFRCDPISEHNRLYWYRQTLGQGPEFLTYFQNEAQLEKSRLLSDRFSAERPKGSFSTLEIQRTEQGDSAMYLCASSLAWADTGELFFGEGSRLTVL.

This chain connects TRBV27 to TRBJ2-7, with D perhaps matching TRBD1 (6 bases). CDR3 length: 16 amino acids. V dropped 5 bases and J dropped 5 bases, with 22 bases sitting between them. CDR1 is MNHEY and CDR2 is SMNVEV in the germline V gene (reference sequence). The CDR3 DNA reads TGTGCCAGCAGTAGCCCCCCCTCACAGGGTTTCCACGAGCAGTACTTC. This gives the protein CASSSPPSQGFHEQYF.

This clonotype was seen a few times. The chain links TRBV12-3 or TRBV12-4 to TRBJ1-5; tentative D call: TRBD1 (5 bases). CDR3 length equals 14 residues. Trimming shortened V by 5 bases and J by 4 bases, and 12 bases separated the two germline ends. CDR3 region: CASSDEGSNQPQHF. CDR3 nucleotides: TGTGCCAGCAGTGATGAGGGGAGTAATCAGCCCCAGCATTTT.

CDR3: CASSQAGLADYNEQFF. CDR3 coding DNA: TGTGCCAGCAGCCAAGCGGGACTAGCGGATTACAATGAGCAGTTCTTC. The V gene is TRBV4-2, the J gene TRBJ2-1; 11 bases fit TRBD2. J lost 4 bases, V lost 1 base, and 3 bases had no gene match. The CDR3 is 16 amino acids. Germline loops: CDR1 LGHNA, CDR2 YNFKEQ.